Reported below is one T cell receptor beta chain. The V gene's germline CDR1 is SGHTA and CDR2 FQGNSA. This CDR3 has 19 residues. Trimming removed 2 bases from V and 0 bases from J, with 23 bases in between. These data originate in a study of T cell responses to AZD1222 COVID-19 vaccine. Produced via immunoSEQ multiplex PCR; TCRdb's table is partial and in-frame only. Among around 140,000 clones listed, 85% to 90% were seen once. The rearrangement joins TRBV7-2 to TRBJ2-7, with D perhaps being TRBD1 or TRBD2 (5 bases each). The sequencing used peripheral blood, collected on day 0 of AZD1222 vaccination. This sequence was found in an adult in good health. The CDR3: CASSLSRVYGTGSSYEQYF. The CDR3 DNA sequence: TGTGCCAGCAGCTTATCCCGAGTATACGGGACGGGAAGCTCCTACGAGCAGTACTTC.